Listed here is a single T cell receptor beta chain. This entry comes from a study of T cell responses to AZD1222 COVID-19 vaccine. The V end lost 8 bases, the J end lost 0 bases, and 14 bases lay between the germline ends. In germline, CDR1 is ENHRY, CDR2 SYGVKD. CDR3 length: 15 residues. Profiling relied on immunoSEQ multiplex PCR, and the TCRdb table lists in-frame clones only, not all of them. The data contain over 100,000 clones, 80% to 90% of them seen just once; the ten biggest clones take up 4.4%. The material was peripheral blood, obtained 28 days after the second AZD1222 dose. The chain joins TRBV10-3 to TRBJ1-5, with D possibly being TRBD1 (5 bases). The sequence was obtained from an adult who received the AZD1222 COVID-19 vaccine. The chain's CDR3 is CAIAMGPISNQPQHF. In DNA form, the CDR3 reads TGTGCCATCGCAATGGGACCGATTAGCAATCAGCCCCAGCATTTT.